This TCR beta chain was obtained from a study of metastatic and nonmetastatic thyroid tumors. In the study overall: Across peripheral blood and tumor or nodule tissue samples taken from malignant and benign thyroid patients, the repertoires were compared with one another.

As concerns this clone: With a much larger clone just one base away, this may be a read error.

Ahead of thyroid surgery, no patient had received treatment of any kind. The length of the CDR3 is 15 residues. Germline V CDR1 and CDR2: SGHDT, YYEEEE. Trimming took 4 bases from V and 9 from J; bases not matched to a gene: 12. TCRdb re-called the PCR reads through MiXCR. The table records more than 90,000 clones, roughly 13% of them present only once. V is TRBV5-6 and J is TRBJ2-1, with 8 bases that match TRBD2. The origin of this receptor is a female donor with papillary thyroid cancer or a benign thyroid nodule (not recorded which). Some clones in this sample may be carry-over from other donors' samples. Sequencing was carried out using blood. Here the CDR3 reads CASSPISGTRGEQFF. The CDR3 DNA is TGTGCCAGCAGCCCGATTAGTGGGACTAGAGGTGAGCAGTTCTTC.